These 14 T cell receptor beta chains were sequenced from one sample in a study of blood T cell repertoires in COVID-19. Clones were sequenced by immunoSEQ multiplex PCR, and TCRdb holds only the in-frame ones, with some missing. The table records some 99,000 clones, 70% to 90% of them present only once. Sequencing input: peripheral blood. The receptors originated from a woman in her sixties with acute or convalescent COVID-19.

In this sample, this clone turned up once. The chain joins TRBV2 to TRBJ1-5, with D possibly TRBD1 on 5 matching bases. Per the germline V gene, CDR1 is SNHLY and CDR2 is FYNNEI. The CDR3 has 17 residues. Trimming cost V 3 bases and J 5 bases, with 20 bases left between them. CDR3 in DNA: TGTGCCAGCAGTGAGCTCGGGGACTCTCCGTGGGATCAGCCCCAGCATTTT. Amino acids: CASSELGDSPWDQPQHF.

The chain carries TRBV19 and TRBJ1-4, with a possible D match to TRBD1 (5 bases). Germline V lookup: CDR1 LNHDA, CDR2 SQIVND (reference sequence). CDR3 length: 14 residues. The V end lost 7 bases, the J end lost 10 bases, and 19 bases lay between the germline ends. The CDR3 DNA follows: TGTGCCAGTACCCCACAGGCGACGGCCGGAAAACTGTTTTTT. This codes for CASTPQATAGKLFF.

The chain employs TRBV18 and TRBJ1-5; a weak D match, TRBD1 (6 bases). The CDR3 has 14 residues. V shed 1 base and J shed 5 bases, with 9 bases lying between them. The V gene's germline CDR1 is KGHSH and CDR2 LQKENI. The chain's CDR3 is CASSPQGGDQPQHF. The CDR3 region has the DNA TGTGCCAGCTCACCACAGGGGGGGGATCAGCCCCAGCATTTT. The whole variable domain, filled in from reference TRBV18 and TRBJ1-5, reads NAGVMQNPRHLVRRRGQEARLRCSPMKGHSHVYWYRQLPEEGLKFMVYLQKENIIDESGMPKERFSAEFPKEGPSILRIQQVVRGDSAAYFCASSPQGGDQPQHFGDGTRLSIL.

This clone was seen once. The rearrangement joins TRBV30 to TRBJ2-3, with 7 bases fitting TRBD1. Germline CDR1 reads GTSNPN; CDR2 reads SVGIG (reference sequence). Trimming cost V 0 bases and J 3 bases; bases outside gene matches: 9. The CDR3 spans 16 residues. The CDR3 sequence: CAWSVGQKVLTDTQYF. CDR3 nucleotide sequence: TGTGCCTGGAGTGTGGGACAGAAGGTCCTGACAGATACGCAGTATTTT.

The V call is TRBV4-1, the J call TRBJ2-3; TRBD2 aligns across 9 bases. V lost 4 bases to trimming and J lost 3 bases; unmatched junction nucleotides: 5. Germline V gives CDR1 MGHRA, CDR2 YSYEKL. This CDR3 has 15 residues. The CDR3 DNA sequence: TGCGCCAGCAGCCCCGGCGGGGGGGTGACAGATACGCAGTATTTT. Protein sequence: CASSPGGGVTDTQYF.

V and J are TRBV29-1 and TRBJ2-1, with 7 bases matching TRBD2. With 5 bases clipped from V and 12 bases from J, the junction kept 7 bases outside the gene matches. The CDR3 sequence is 11 residues long. Germline lookup yields CDR1 SQVTM and CDR2 ANQGSEA. The CDR3 coding sequence is TGCAGCGTTCGGGCGGGAGAGGGGCAGTTCTTC. This sequence encodes CSVRAGEGQFF.

V and J are TRBV19 and TRBJ1-1, with D possibly TRBD1 on 5 matching bases. The CDR3 spans 15 residues. V lost 3 bases, J lost 5 bases, and 16 bases lay in between. Germline V CDR1 and CDR2: LNHDA, SQIVND (reference sequence). This CDR3 is CASSIFQGGTTEAFF. The DNA for the CDR3 is TGTGCCAGTAGTATTTTCCAGGGCGGCACAACTGAAGCTTTCTTT.

This rearrangement joins TRBV27 to TRBJ1-5, with D tentatively TRBD1 (6 bases). CDR1 and CDR2 (germline): MNHEY, SMNVEV (reference sequence). The CDR3 runs to 15 residues. V was trimmed by 6 bases and J by 4 bases, leaving 16 bases between them. CDR3 DNA sequence: TGTGCCAGCAGCCCGGAGGGGGGACTAAATCAGCCCCAGCATTTT. As protein: CASSPEGGLNQPQHF.

In its sample, this clone was seen a few times. V and J are TRBV20-1 and TRBJ2-5, with 8 bases fitting TRBD2. This CDR3 region has 16 residues. From germline, CDR1 is DFQATT and CDR2 SNEGSKA (reference sequence). The ends lost 3 bases at V and 2 bases at J; junction bases unmatched: 11. The chain's CDR3 is CSASGRPGGPQETQYF. Written as DNA, the CDR3 is TGCAGTGCTAGTGGACGTCCGGGGGGGCCACAAGAGACCCAGTACTTC.

This chain uses TRBV15 with TRBJ2-3; possibly TRBD1 for D (5 bases). V lost 1 base and J 0 bases, leaving 11 bases between the germline ends. The CDR3 is made up of 16 amino acids. Germline CDR1 reads LNHNV; CDR2 reads YYDKDF (reference sequence). The CDR3 sequence is CATSRVQGASTDTQYF. The CDR3 coding sequence is TGTGCCACCAGCAGAGTACAAGGGGCTAGCACAGATACGCAGTATTTT.

With respect to this clone: One end of the junction does not line up with germline, which may come from a read error. This chain joins TRBV7-9 and TRBJ2-3, with D possibly being TRBD1 (6 bases). This CDR3 is 15 amino acids long. Germline CDR1 SEHNR, CDR2 FQNEAQ (reference sequence). The CDR3 DNA reads TGTGCCAGCAGCTTAGTGGTGGGGGCCGCCGGGAATGGAGATTTT. Its translation: CASSLVVGAAGNGDF.

V usage is TRBV28 and J usage is TRBJ1-3, with 9 bases identical to TRBD1. Trimming took 7 bases from V and 3 from J; bases not matched to a gene: 7. This CDR3 spans 15 amino acids. CDR1 and CDR2 from the germline V gene are MDHEN and SYDVKM. The CDR3 DNA sequence: TGTGCCAGCACGGGACAGGGAGATGGTGGAAACACCATATATTTT. Residues: CASTGQGDGGNTIYF.

This clone was observed at least ten times. V gene TRBV4-1 combines with J gene TRBJ2-7; D might be TRBD1 (5 bases). Trimming pared 2 bases from V and 5 bases from J, leaving 16 bases between. From germline, CDR1 is MGHRA and CDR2 YSYEKL. CDR3 length equals 15 residues. The CDR3 here is CASSQPGQGDHEQYF. The CDR3 coding sequence is TGCGCCAGCAGCCAACCGGGCCAGGGCGACCACGAGCAGTACTTC.

V and J are TRBV5-8 and TRBJ2-4; D call uncertain. The CDR3 is 13 residues long. Germline-derived CDR1 and CDR2 are SGHTS and YDEGEE. V was pared by 4 bases and J by 6 bases, with 11 bases between. CDR3 sequence: CASSLGGRNIQYF. The CDR3 DNA is TGTGCCAGCAGCCTGGGCGGCCGAAACATTCAGTACTTC.